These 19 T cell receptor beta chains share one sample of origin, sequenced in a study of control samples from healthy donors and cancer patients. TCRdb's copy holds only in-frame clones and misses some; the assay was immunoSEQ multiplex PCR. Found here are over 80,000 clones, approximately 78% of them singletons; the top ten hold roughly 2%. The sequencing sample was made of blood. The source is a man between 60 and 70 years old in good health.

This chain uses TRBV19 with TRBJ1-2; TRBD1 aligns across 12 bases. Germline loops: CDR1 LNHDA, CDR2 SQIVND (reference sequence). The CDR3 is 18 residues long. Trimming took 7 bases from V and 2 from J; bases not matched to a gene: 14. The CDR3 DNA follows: TGTGCCAGTACCTCTTTCCGGGACAGGGGGCCGGGGAACTATGGCTACACCTTC. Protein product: CASTSFRDRGPGNYGYTF. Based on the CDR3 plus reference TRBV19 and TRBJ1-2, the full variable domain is DGGITQSPKYLFRKEGQNVTLSCEQNLNHDAMYWYRQDPGQGLRLIYYSQIVNDFQKGDIAEGYSVSREKKESFPLTVTSAQKNPTAFYLCASTSFRDRGPGNYGYTFGSGTRLTVV.

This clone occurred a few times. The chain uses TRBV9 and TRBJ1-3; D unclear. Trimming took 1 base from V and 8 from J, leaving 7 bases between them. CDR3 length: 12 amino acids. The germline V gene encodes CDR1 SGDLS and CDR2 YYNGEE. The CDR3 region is CASSVYGDTIYF. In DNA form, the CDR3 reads TGTGCCAGCAGCGTATATGGGGACACCATATATTTT.

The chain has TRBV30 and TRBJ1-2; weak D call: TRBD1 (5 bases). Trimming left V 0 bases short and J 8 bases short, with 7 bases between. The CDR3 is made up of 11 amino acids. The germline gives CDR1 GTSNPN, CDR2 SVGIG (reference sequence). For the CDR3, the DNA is TGTGCCTGGAGTGTACAGGAAGGCTACACCTTC. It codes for CAWSVQEGYTF.

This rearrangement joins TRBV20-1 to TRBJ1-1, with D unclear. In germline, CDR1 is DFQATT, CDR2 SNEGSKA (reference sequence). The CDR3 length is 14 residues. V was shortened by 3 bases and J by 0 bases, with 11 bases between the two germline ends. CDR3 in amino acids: CSASMTFMNTEAFF. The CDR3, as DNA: TGCAGTGCTAGTATGACATTTATGAACACTGAAGCTTTCTTT.

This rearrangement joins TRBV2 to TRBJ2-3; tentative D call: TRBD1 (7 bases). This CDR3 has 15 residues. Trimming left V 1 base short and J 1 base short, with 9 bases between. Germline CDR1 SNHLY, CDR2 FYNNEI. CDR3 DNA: TGTGCCAGCAGTGAAGGCGGGACAGGCACAGATACGCAGTATTTT. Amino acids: CASSEGGTGTDTQYF.

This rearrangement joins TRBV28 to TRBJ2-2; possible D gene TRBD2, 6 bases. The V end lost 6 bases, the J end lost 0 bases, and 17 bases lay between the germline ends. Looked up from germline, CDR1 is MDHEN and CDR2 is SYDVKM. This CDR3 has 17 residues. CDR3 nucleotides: TGTGCCAGCAGACTACTGCCTTGGAGGGCGAACACCGGGGAGCTGTTTTTT. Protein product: CASRLLPWRANTGELFF. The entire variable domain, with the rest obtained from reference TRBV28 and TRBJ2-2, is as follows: DVKVTQSSRYLVKRTGEKVFLECVQDMDHENMFWYRQDPGLGLRLIYFSYDVKMKEKGDIPEGYSVSREKKERFSLILESASTNQTSMYLCASRLLPWRANTGELFFGEGSRLTVL.

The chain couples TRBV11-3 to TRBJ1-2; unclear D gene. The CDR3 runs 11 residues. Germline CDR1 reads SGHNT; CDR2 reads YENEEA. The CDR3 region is CESPGRYGYTF. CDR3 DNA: TGTGAATCCCCCGGGCGGTATGGCTACACCTTC.

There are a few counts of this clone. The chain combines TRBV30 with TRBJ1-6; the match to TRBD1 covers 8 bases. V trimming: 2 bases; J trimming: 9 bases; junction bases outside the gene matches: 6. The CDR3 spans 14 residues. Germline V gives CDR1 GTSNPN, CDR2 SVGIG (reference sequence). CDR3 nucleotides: TGTGCCTGGAGTTCCCAGGACAGGGTTTCACCCCTCCACTTT. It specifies CAWSSQDRVSPLHF. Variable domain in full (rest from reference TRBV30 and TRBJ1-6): SQTIHQWPATLVQPVGSPLSLECTVEGTSNPNLYWYRQAAGRGLQLLFYSVGIGQISSEVPQNLSASRPQDRQFILSSKKLLLSDSGFYLCAWSSQDRVSPLHFGNGTRLTVT.

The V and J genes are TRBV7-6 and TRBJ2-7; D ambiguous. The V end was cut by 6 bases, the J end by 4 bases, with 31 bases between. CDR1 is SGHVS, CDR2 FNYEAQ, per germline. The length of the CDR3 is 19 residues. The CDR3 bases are TGTGCCAGCAGTCAGATCCCGGGTCTGGACCCTAGGCCGGATTACGAGCAGTACTTC. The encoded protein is CASSQIPGLDPRPDYEQYF.

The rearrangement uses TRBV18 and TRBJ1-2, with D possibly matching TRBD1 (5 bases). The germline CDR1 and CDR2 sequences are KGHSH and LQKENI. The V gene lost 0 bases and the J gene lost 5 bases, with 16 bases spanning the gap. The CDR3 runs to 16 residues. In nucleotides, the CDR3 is TGTGCCAGCTCACCACCTCAGGGAGGCACTAGGTATGGCTACACCTTC. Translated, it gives CASSPPQGGTRYGYTF. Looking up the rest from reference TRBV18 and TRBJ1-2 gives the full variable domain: NAGVMQNPRHLVRRRGQEARLRCSPMKGHSHVYWYRQLPEEGLKFMVYLQKENIIDESGMPKERFSAEFPKEGPSILRIQQVVRGDSAAYFCASSPPQGGTRYGYTFGSGTRLTVV.

The CDR3 loop is CASSNMGQGDYEQYF. CDR3 nucleotide sequence: TGTGCCAGCAGTAACATGGGACAGGGGGACTACGAGCAGTACTTC. The V call is TRBV28, the J call TRBJ2-7; 11 nucleotides match TRBD1. Germline V gene data show CDR1 as MDHEN and CDR2 as SYDVKM. The length of the CDR3 is 15 residues. J was trimmed by 3 bases and V by 5 bases; bases with no gene match: 6.

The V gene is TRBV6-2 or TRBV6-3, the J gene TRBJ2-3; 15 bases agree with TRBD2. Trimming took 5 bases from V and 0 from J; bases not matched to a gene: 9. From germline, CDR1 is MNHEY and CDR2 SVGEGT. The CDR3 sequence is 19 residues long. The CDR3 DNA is TGTGCCAGCAGTCTATCCGGACTAGCGGGGGGGTCTAGCACAGATACGCAGTATTTT. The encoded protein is CASSLSGLAGGSSTDTQYF.

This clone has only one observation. The CDR3 region has the DNA TGCGCCAGCAGCCAAGCTAGCGGGAGGTTTTACATTCAGTACTTC. Its protein product is CASSQASGRFYIQYF. The V gene is TRBV4-1, the J gene TRBJ2-4, with TRBD2 identical over 11 bases. V dropped 1 base and J dropped 8; count of bases not matched to a gene: 4. The germline CDR1 and CDR2 sequences are MGHRA and YSYEKL. The CDR3 covers 15 residues.

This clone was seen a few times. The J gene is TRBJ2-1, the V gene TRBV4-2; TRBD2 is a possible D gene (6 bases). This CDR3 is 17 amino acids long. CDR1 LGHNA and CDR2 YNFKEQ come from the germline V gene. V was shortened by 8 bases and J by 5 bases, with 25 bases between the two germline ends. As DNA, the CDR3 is TGTGCCAGCCCGGGGGTCAGTAAGAACGGACGGGACAATGAGCAGTTCTTC. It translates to CASPGVSKNGRDNEQFF.

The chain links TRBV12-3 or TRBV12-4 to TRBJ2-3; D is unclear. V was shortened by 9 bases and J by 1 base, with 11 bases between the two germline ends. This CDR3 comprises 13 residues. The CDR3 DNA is TGTGCCAGTAGGCCGGACCGCACAGATACGCAGTATTTT. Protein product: CASRPDRTDTQYF.

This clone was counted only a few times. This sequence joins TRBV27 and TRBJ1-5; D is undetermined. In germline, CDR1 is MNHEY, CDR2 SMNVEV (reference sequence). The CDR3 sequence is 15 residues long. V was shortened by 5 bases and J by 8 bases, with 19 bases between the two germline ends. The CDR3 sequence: CASSLRHSRAEPQHF. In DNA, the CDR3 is TGTGCCAGCAGTCTCCGTCACAGTCGGGCAGAGCCCCAGCATTTT.

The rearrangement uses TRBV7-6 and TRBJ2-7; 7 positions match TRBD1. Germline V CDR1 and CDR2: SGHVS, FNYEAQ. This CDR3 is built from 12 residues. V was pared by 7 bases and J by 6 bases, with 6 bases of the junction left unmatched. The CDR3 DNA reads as TGTGCCAGCACCTCGACAGGGTTCGAGCAGTACTTC. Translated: CASTSTGFEQYF.

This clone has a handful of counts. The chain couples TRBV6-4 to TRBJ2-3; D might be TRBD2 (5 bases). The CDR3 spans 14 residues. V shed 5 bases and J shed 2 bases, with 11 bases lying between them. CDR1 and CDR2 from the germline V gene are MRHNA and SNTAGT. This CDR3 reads CASSTDSITDTQYF. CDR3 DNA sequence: TGTGCCAGCAGTACGGACTCGATCACAGATACGCAGTATTTT.

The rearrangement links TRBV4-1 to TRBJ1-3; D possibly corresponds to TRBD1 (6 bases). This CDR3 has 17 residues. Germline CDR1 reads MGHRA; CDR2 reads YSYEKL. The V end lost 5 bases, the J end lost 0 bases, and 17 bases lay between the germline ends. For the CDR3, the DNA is TGCGCCAGCAGCAGGGGGGGAATAGTCAGCTCTGGAAACACCATATATTTT. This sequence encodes CASSRGGIVSSGNTIYF.